What follows are 26 T cell receptor beta chains derived from one specimen sequenced in a study of T cells in Graves' hyperthyroidism and ophthalmopathy. Amplification yielded TCR beta CDR3 regions, with RNA transcripts as the source. The HTBI set primed first-round TCR CDR3 RT-PCR. TCRdb reprocessed the multiplex PCR reads with MiXCR, giving one entry per CDR3 protein. In the table there are over 500,000 distinct CDR3 sequences, 12% to 15% of which are singletons. The sequencing input was blood. These receptor sequences come from a middle-aged woman with Graves' hyperthyroidism.

This clonotype has a count of ten or more. The V gene is TRBV6-1, the J gene TRBJ1-1; the D is unclear. The V and J ends lost 8 bases and 4 bases respectively, with 17 bases between them. The CDR3 covers 14 residues. Germline V gene data show CDR1 as MNHNS and CDR2 as SASEGT. The CDR3 reads CASVSWVASTEAFF. The CDR3, as DNA: TGTGCCAGCGTCTCTTGGGTTGCTAGCACTGAAGCTTTCTTT.

The chain carries TRBV4-1 and TRBJ2-1; TRBD1 aligns across 10 bases. The CDR3 spans 15 residues. Germline CDR1 and CDR2: MGHRA and YSYEKL. With V trimmed by 6 bases and J by 6 bases, 8 bases remained unmatched. The CDR3 here is CASRRQGASVNEQFF. The CDR3 nucleotides read TGCGCCAGCAGACGACAGGGGGCGTCGGTCAATGAGCAGTTCTTC.

This clonotype was counted many times. The chain carries TRBV13 and TRBJ2-1; 7 bases are shared with TRBD1. Losses at the gene ends were 4 bases for V and 4 bases for J; bases not matched to a gene: 4. Germline CDR1 and CDR2: PRHDT and FYEKMQ (reference sequence). CDR3 size: 14 residues. The CDR3 spells CASSYRDRYNEQFF. As DNA, the CDR3 is TGTGCCAGCAGCTACCGGGACAGATACAATGAGCAGTTCTTC.

This clonotype was picked up a small number of times. Likely a read error: the CDR3 ends without its conserved phenylalanine or tryptophan. This chain links TRBV20-1 with TRBJ2-1, with D perhaps TRBD1 (6 bases). The CDR3 runs to 11 residues. The germline V gene encodes CDR1 DFQATT and CDR2 SNEGSKA (reference sequence). V was shortened by 4 bases and J by 6 bases, with 7 bases between the two germline ends. The CDR3 is CSAKGGNEQFL. The CDR3 DNA reads TGCAGTGCTAAAGGGGGCAATGAGCAGTTCCTC.

The sample holds a few counts of this clonotype. The chain uses TRBV4-1 and TRBJ2-6, with D possibly matching TRBD1 (5 bases). Germline CDR1 and CDR2: MGHRA and YSYEKL. The CDR3 is 16 residues long. V lost 1 base and J 2 bases, leaving 9 bases between the germline ends. Here the CDR3 DNA reads TGCGCCAGCAGCCAAGTCTACAGGACTGGGGCCAACGTCCTGACTTTC. Its translation is CASSQVYRTGANVLTF.

This chain links TRBV5-1 with TRBJ1-6; D might be TRBD1 (5 bases). V was clipped by 5 bases and J by 0 bases, with 9 bases between them. The CDR3 spans 15 residues. Germline assignment: CDR1 SGHRS and CDR2 YFSETQ. The CDR3 nucleotides are TGCGCCAGCAGGCGGGGGAGCTCCTATAATTCACCCCTCCACTTT. It translates to CASRRGSSYNSPLHF.

This clonotype was seen many times. V is TRBV12-3 or TRBV12-4 and J is TRBJ2-7; D not certain. CDR3 length equals 11 residues. The ends were cut back, 5 bases at V and 0 bases at J, with 2 bases in the middle. In DNA form, the CDR3 reads TGTGCCAGCAGTGCCTCCTACGAGCAGTACTTC. It yields the protein CASSASYEQYF.

This clonotype was seen many times. The genes are TRBV20-1 and TRBJ1-6; 8 bases fit TRBD1. Trimming cost V 5 bases and J 10 bases; bases outside gene matches: 7. The CDR3 has 13 amino acids. Germline CDR1 is DFQATT and CDR2 is SNEGSKA (reference sequence). CDR3 in DNA: TGCAGTGCTCTTCAGGGGGCTGGGTCACCCCTCCACTTT. As protein: CSALQGAGSPLHF.

This clonotype has at least ten counts. The rearrangement uses TRBV3-1 and TRBJ2-1; 11 bases align to TRBD2. The V gene's germline CDR1 is LGHDT and CDR2 YNNKEL (reference sequence). CDR3 length equals 15 residues. V trimming: 4 bases; J trimming: 4 bases; junction bases outside the gene matches: 3. In DNA, the CDR3 is TGTGCCAGCAGCCTTACTAGCGGGAGTTACAATGAGCAGTTCTTC. Translation: CASSLTSGSYNEQFF.

V and J are TRBV12-3 or TRBV12-4 and TRBJ2-1, with 7 bases fitting TRBD2. Trimming cost V 5 bases and J 6 bases; bases outside gene matches: 10. CDR3 length: 15 residues. CDR3 sequence (DNA): TGTGCCAGCAGTCAGCGGGAAAGCCTTATCAATGAGCAGTTCTTC. As protein: CASSQRESLINEQFF.

This clonotype appeared once. V is TRBV3-1 and J is TRBJ1-2, with TRBD1 identical over 9 bases. The V gene end was trimmed by 6 bases and the J gene end by 6 bases; junction bases not matched to a gene: 2. Looked up from germline, CDR1 is LGHDT and CDR2 is YNNKEL (reference sequence). The CDR3 consists of 12 residues. CDR3 loop: CASRDRGDGYTF. DNA of the CDR3: TGTGCCAGCAGGGACAGGGGAGATGGCTACACCTTC.

This clonotype was counted at least ten times. The V gene is TRBV27, the J gene TRBJ1-1; the D gene is possibly TRBD1 (6 bases). From germline, CDR1 is MNHEY and CDR2 SMNVEV (reference sequence). V was trimmed by 6 bases and J by 3 bases, leaving 11 bases between them. This CDR3 region has 13 residues. CDR3 region: CASSPTGYTEAFF. CDR3 sequence (DNA): TGTGCCAGCAGCCCGACAGGATACACTGAAGCTTTCTTT.

This clonotype appeared many times. The gene calls are TRBV30 and TRBJ2-3; perhaps TRBD1 as D (5 bases). V was cut by 1 base and J by 3 bases, with 17 bases left in between. The germline V gene has CDR1 GTSNPN and CDR2 SVGIG (reference sequence). The CDR3 spans 16 residues. As DNA, the CDR3 is TGTGCCTGGAGTGACCGGGCTGACAGCACAACAGATACGCAGTATTTT. This codes for CAWSDRADSTTDTQYF.

V is TRBV19 and J is TRBJ2-1; no clear D gene. Trimming cost V 5 bases and J 5 bases, with 7 bases left between them. In germline, CDR1 is LNHDA, CDR2 SQIVND (reference sequence). This CDR3 has 12 residues. CDR3 in amino acids: CASSAEHNEQFF. The CDR3 bases are TGTGCCAGTAGTGCAGAACACAATGAGCAGTTCTTC.

This clonotype was recorded many times. The rearrangement joins TRBV12-3 or TRBV12-4 to TRBJ1-5; 7 nucleotides agree with TRBD1. CDR3 length: 18 amino acids. J was trimmed by 0 bases and V by 5 bases; bases with no gene match: 13. The CDR3 bases are TGTGCCAGCAGTACAGCAGGGGGGGCGAAATATAGCAATCAGCCCCAGCATTTT. It encodes CASSTAGGAKYSNQPQHF.

This clonotype was counted between two and nine times. A much bigger clone sits one base away, suggesting this may be a read error. The V call is TRBV11-1, the J call TRBJ1-1, with D uncertain. This CDR3 contains 15 residues. Germline values: CDR1 SGHAT, CDR2 FQDESV (reference sequence). This CDR3 reads CAGSPQQGSVAIAFF. The CDR3 DNA sequence: TGTGCCGGCAGCCCCCAACAAGGCAGCGTGGCTATAGCTTTCTTT.

In its sample, this clonotype was seen once. A much larger clone lies a single base off, so this may be a read error. V is TRBV6-1 and J is TRBJ2-7; 8 bases line up with TRBD1. The germline V gene encodes CDR1 MNHNS and CDR2 SASEGT. This CDR3 region has 12 residues. Trimming removed 5 bases from V and 6 bases from J; junction bases left unmatched: 3. The CDR3 is CASSPGQGEQYF. For the CDR3, the DNA is TGTGCCAGCAGTCCCGGACAGGGCGAGCAGTACTTC.

This clonotype occurred a few times. V usage is TRBV5-1 and J usage is TRBJ2-7; TRBD2 matches at 10 bases. The trim removed 0 bases at V and 6 bases at J, leaving 21 bases unmatched. The CDR3 sequence is 20 residues long. Germline CDR1 reads SGHRS; CDR2 reads YFSETQ. CDR3: CASSLAKIVSSGSVGSEQYF. The CDR3 region has the DNA TGCGCCAGCAGCTTGGCCAAGATTGTGTCTAGCGGGAGCGTGGGGTCCGAGCAGTACTTC.

Many counts were recorded for this clonotype. The gene calls are TRBV12-3 or TRBV12-4 and TRBJ2-1, with a tentative D call TRBD2 (5 bases). Trimming removed 5 bases from V and 3 bases from J, with 11 bases in between. The CDR3 extends over 14 amino acids. The CDR3 coding sequence is TGTGCCAGCAGTAACGAGCGGTACTACAATGAGCAGTTCTTC. Protein: CASSNERYYNEQFF.

J is TRBJ2-5 and V is TRBV5-1, with D unclear. The germline gives CDR1 SGHRS, CDR2 YFSETQ. CDR3 length: 15 amino acids. V was clipped by 0 bases and J by 1 base, with 10 bases between them. CDR3 nucleotide sequence: TGCGCCAGCAGCTTGGTGTCAGGCTCCCAAGAGACCCAGTACTTC. It specifies CASSLVSGSQETQYF.

In its sample, this clonotype was seen a few times. The chain recombines TRBV5-8 with TRBJ2-5, with 8 bases fitting TRBD2. The CDR3 covers 15 residues. After removal of 0 bases from V and 3 bases from J, the junction contained 4 bases not matched to a gene. The V gene's germline CDR1 is SGHTS and CDR2 YDEGEE. The CDR3 DNA reads as TGTGCCAGCAGCTTGGTACTAGCGGCAAAAGAGACCCAGTACTTC. It specifies CASSLVLAAKETQYF.

Concerning this clonotype: This could be a read error, since a much larger clone is one nucleotide away. Without the conserved terminal phenylalanine or tryptophan, this CDR3 likely stems from a read error. This chain uses TRBV20-1 with TRBJ2-1; 14 bases map to TRBD2. CDR1 and CDR2 (germline): DFQATT, SNEGSKA (reference sequence). Unmatched junction bases numbered 10, after V lost 1 base and J lost 5 bases. The CDR3 has 18 residues. DNA for the CDR3: TGCAGTGCTAGAGGTAGGACTAGCGGGAGGTTCGGCGACAATGAGCAGTTCATC. Translated: CSARGRTSGRFGDNEQFI.

This clonotype was picked up many times. The J gene is TRBJ1-1, the V gene TRBV7-9; possible D gene TRBD1, 6 bases. From germline, CDR1 is SEHNR and CDR2 FQNEAQ (reference sequence). CDR3 length: 16 amino acids. Deletions cut 5 bases from V and 1 base from J, with 17 bases between. The CDR3 loop reads CASSAVANRENTEAFF. DNA of the CDR3: TGTGCCAGCAGCGCGGTGGCAAACAGGGAGAACACTGAAGCTTTCTTT.

Turning to this clonotype: This may be a read error: a much more frequent sequence differs by one nucleotide. V usage is TRBV3-1 and J usage is TRBJ2-7; D is perhaps TRBD1 (6 bases). The CDR3 has 14 residues. In germline, CDR1 is LGHDT, CDR2 YNNKEL (reference sequence). Trimming took off 0 bases at V and 5 bases at J, with 11 bases between the two ends. Here the CDR3 DNA reads TGTGCCAGCAGCCAAGAAAAGGGGGTAGACGAGCAGTACTTC. This codes for CASSQEKGVDEQYF.

Ten or more counts support this clonotype. The V gene is TRBV12-3 or TRBV12-4, the J gene TRBJ2-2; 8 nucleotides match TRBD2. The CDR3 contains 15 residues. The trim removed 3 bases at V and 1 base at J, leaving 1 base unmatched. The CDR3 DNA reads TGTGCCAGCAGTTTCGCGGGAGGGAACACCGGGGAGCTGTTTTTT. As protein: CASSFAGGNTGELFF.

This clonotype has at least ten counts. This chain connects TRBV7-9 to TRBJ1-2, with no clear D. The V end lost 4 bases, the J end lost 4 bases, and 13 bases lay between the germline ends. CDR3 length equals 14 residues. Germline V lookup: CDR1 SEHNR, CDR2 FQNEAQ (reference sequence). Here the CDR3 reads CASSSYEGFYGYTF. The CDR3 nucleotides read TGTGCCAGCAGCTCGTATGAGGGTTTCTATGGCTACACCTTC.